This paragraph reports one T cell receptor beta chain. Its antigen is not identified. This sample stems from a study of shared clonotypes between healthy human individuals. In the naive CD8 group, cells lacked CD45RO and were positively selected for CCR7, so terminally differentiated effector memory CD45RA+ cells were left out. Study conclusions and caveats: Collection of samples was limited to blood; tissue repertoires likely differ.

The data were produced by immunoSEQ multiplex PCR, yet TCRdb's version contains in-frame clones alone and is incomplete. The table shows millions of clones, with about 95% occurring only once. The CDR3 is made up of 17 amino acids. Germline CDR1 reads ENHRY; CDR2 reads SYGVKD. J was trimmed by 6 bases and V by 0 bases; bases with no gene match: 11. This sequence joins TRBV10-3 and TRBJ2-7; 10 bases match TRBD2. Specimen: naive CD8+ T cells sorted from blood. The sequence came from a man between 18 and 35 years old in good health. CDR3 in DNA: TGTGCCATCAGTGAGTCGGCGGCTAGCGGGAGAAGGGGCGAGCAGTACTTC. It codes for CAISESAASGRRGEQYF.